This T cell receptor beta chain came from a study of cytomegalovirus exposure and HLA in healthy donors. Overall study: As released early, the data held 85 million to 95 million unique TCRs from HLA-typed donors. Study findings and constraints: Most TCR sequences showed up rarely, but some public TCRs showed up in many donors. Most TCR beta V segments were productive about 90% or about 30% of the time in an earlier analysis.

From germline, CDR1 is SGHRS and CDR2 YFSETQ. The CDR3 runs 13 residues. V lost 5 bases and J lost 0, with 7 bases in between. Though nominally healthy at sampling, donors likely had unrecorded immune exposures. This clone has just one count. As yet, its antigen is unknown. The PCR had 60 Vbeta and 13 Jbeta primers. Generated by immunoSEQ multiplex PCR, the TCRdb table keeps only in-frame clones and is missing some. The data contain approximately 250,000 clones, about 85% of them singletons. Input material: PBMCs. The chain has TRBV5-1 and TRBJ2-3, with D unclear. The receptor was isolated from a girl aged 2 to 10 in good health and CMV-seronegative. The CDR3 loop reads CASRSGSTDTQYF. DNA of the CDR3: TGCGCCAGCAGATCCGGGAGCACAGATACGCAGTATTTT.